The source of this T cell receptor beta chain is a study of T cell responses to AZD1222 COVID-19 vaccine (dated by TCRdb to about 2021). Background on the whole study: AZD1222 recipients with second doses at about 4 weeks or about 12 weeks were pooled, because spike-specific TCR depth and breadth did not differ between schedules. A total of approximately 250 trial participants underwent TCR sequencing, of whom about 210 had received two doses of AZD1222 and about 26 had received two doses of the MenACWY control vaccine. Trial participants were enrolled by age into subgroups of 18-55, 56-69 and 70-plus years, and around 140, 26 and 57 TCR-sequenced participants, respectively, were included in these subgroups.

With regard to this clone: No antigen is known for it. It has no much larger one-base neighbor in the sample; base qualities were not kept.

The CDR3 regions of human TCRbeta chains were analyzed by immunosequencing. The source study handled its data this way. Repertoire TCRs were checked for matches against a reference library of SARS-CoV-2-specific TCRs that had been generated using the MIRA antigen-specificity platform. Breadth was defined as the fraction of unique TCRs that were SARS-CoV-2-associated, and depth was defined as the fraction of total T cells that were SARS-CoV-2-associated. Using the MIRA data, each spike-specific TCR was assigned both to the spike region to which the TCR was reactive and to a CD4 or CD8 class. Log10-transformed breadth and depth values were compared by one-way ANOVA with Sidak's multiple comparisons tests. TCRdb took this table from immuneACCESS and kept in-frame rearrangements with V and J called. Such tables lack part of the clones; where checked against another copy, unresolved V genes explain under half of the gap, and the rest is unexplained. From that table come the V and J calls and clone size; the DNA was used to work out D and trimming. The sample contains 86,000 or so clones, more than 75% of them found a single time. The ten largest clones represent 2.5% to 3.5% of the sample.

Its CDR3 holds 15 amino acids, cysteine through phenylalanine. Only the CDR3 part of the read is kept: 45 bases, read in frame from the first base. CDR1 and CDR2, per the germline V gene, are SGHTA and FQGTGA. V was cut back by 8 bases and J by 0 bases, leaving a gap of 17 bases between them. Results the study describes overall, beyond this receptor: Most participants were white British and females outnumbered males, and the authors suggested that clonal diversity may have been underestimated. Conclusions about previously exposed vaccinees were limited because only a handful of AZD1222 recipients were SARS-CoV-2 seropositive at baseline. After two AZD1222 doses, spike-specific TCR breadth and depth were significantly higher than at day 0 and than in MenACWY recipients. Reportedly, close to half of the unique spike-specific TCRs recognized epitopes lying outside the regions that are mutated in the B.1.351 and B.1.1.7 variants. The vaccine-associated CD4 TCRs covered the entire spike protein, and the dominant responses fell in regions 160-218 and 743-854. In the small 56-69-year group, the increase in depth fell short of significance, most likely because of low power. Because no samples from the day 14 peak response were available, repertoires could be characterized only after the peak T cell response.

The time point label of this sample denotes: baseline before first vaccination. Samples from vaccinated people were obtained from the UK trials COV001 and COV002, which included a single-blind randomized controlled phase 2/3 trial of AZD1222 (ChAdOx1 nCoV-19) in healthy adults. Trial participant PBMC samples were collected at day 0 and day 28 after the second dose for TCRbeta chain sequencing. This material consisted of peripheral blood, taken on day 0 of AZD1222 vaccination. The sequence was collected from an adult in good health. Recombination joined TRBV7-3 with TRBJ2-7; tentative D gene TRBD2, with 7 bases matching. In nucleotides, the sequence is TGTGCCAGCGGAAGGGGGGGAGGGCCCTCCTACGAGCAGTACTTC. Its amino acids are CASGRGGGPSYEQYF.